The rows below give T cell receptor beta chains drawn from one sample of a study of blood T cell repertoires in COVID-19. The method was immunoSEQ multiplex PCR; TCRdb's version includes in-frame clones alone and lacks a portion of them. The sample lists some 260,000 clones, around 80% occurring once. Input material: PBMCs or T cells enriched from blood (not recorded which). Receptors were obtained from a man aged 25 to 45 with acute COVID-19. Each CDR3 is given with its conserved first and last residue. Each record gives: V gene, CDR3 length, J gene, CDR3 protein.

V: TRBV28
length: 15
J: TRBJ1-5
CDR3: CASRLGQGVTKPQHF

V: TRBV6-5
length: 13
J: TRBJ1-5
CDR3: CASSYTGNQPQHF

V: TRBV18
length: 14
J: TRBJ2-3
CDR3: CASSRQDFTDTQYF

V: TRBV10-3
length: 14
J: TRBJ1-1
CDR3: CAISGQGGNTEAFF

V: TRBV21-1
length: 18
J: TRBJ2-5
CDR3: CASSKRENSGRAWETQYF

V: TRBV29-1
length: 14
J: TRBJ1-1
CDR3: CSVEDRYRGREAFF

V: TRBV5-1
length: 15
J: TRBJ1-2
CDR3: CASSLEGIPNYGYTF

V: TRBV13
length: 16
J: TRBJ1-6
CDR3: CASRSGGGGDNSPLHF

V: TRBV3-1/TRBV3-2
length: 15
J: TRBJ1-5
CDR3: CASSQATGLDQPQHF

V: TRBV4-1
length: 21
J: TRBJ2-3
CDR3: CASSPVPTSGGVHSMSDTQYF

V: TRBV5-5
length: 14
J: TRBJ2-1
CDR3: CASTVLAAGDEQFF

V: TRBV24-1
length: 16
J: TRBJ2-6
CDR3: CATSAPGRTGANVLTF

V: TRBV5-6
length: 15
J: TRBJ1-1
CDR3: CASSLRQGWRSEAFF

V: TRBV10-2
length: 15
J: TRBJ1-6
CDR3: CASSERRQEGSPLHF

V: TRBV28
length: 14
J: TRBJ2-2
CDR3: CASRPDSYTGELFF

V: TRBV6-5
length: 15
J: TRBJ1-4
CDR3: CASTVSWVSREKLFF

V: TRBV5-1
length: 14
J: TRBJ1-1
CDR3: CASSLQAPNTEAFF

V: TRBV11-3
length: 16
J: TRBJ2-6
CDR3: CASSPQSEAGANVLTF

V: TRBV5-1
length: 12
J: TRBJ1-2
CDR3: CASSRDGFGYTF

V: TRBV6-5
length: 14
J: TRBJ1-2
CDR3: CARRQGIGAYGYTF

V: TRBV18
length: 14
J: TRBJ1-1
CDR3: CASSPETANTEAFF

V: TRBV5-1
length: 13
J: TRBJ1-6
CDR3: CASSIYTDSPLHF

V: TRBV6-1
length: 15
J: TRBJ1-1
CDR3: CASSDGQAVNTEAFF

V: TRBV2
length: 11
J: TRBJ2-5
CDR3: CASSGGETQYF

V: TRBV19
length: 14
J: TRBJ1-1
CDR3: CASTLRGGHTEAFF

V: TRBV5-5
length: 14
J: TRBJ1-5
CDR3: CASSLGQWGRPQHF

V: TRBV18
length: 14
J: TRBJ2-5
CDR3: CASSPPGGAQTQYF

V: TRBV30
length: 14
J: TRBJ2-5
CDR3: CASRRGQGVETQYF

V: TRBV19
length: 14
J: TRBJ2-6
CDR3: CASTGPSGANVLTF

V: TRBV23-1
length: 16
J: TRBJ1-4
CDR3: CASSQGSQATNEKLFF

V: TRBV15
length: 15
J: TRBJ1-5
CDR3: CATSAQVWADQPQHF

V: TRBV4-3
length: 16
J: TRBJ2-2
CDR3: CASSHNSGTTTGELFF

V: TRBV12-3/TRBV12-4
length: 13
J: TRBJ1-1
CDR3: CASSFGSNTEAFF

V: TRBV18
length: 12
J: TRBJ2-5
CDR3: CASSLAGETQYF

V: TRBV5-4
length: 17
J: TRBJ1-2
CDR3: CASSLDASLLSLYGYTF

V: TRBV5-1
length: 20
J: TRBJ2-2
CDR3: CASSSGTAPSGRQDTGELFF

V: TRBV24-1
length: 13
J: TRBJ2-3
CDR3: CATNKDRADTQYF

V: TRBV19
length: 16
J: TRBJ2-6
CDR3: CASTTPTGTGANVLTF

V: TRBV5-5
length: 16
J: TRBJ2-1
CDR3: CASIASSQGGYNEQFF

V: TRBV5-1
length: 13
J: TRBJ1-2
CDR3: CASSLGTGRGYTF

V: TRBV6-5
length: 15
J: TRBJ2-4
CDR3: CASSKRANPGDIQYF

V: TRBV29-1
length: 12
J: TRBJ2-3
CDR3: CSDGAGTDTQYF

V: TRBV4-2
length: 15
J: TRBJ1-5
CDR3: CASSLGVDRDQPQHF

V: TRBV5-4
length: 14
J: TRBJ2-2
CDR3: CASSPKGGTGELFF

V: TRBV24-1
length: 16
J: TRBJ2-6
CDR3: CATSEASFSRANVLTF

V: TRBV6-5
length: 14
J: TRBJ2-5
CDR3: CATETGGAQETQYF

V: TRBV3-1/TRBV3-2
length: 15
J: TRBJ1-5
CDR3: CASSQGRNSNQPQHF

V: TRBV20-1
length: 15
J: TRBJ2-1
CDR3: CSASDRTAGGNEQFF

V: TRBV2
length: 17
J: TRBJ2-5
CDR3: CASSEAHGLAAEETQYF

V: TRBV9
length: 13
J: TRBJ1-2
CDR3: CASSVGQDYGYTF

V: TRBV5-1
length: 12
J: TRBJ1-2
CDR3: CASSADGYGYTF